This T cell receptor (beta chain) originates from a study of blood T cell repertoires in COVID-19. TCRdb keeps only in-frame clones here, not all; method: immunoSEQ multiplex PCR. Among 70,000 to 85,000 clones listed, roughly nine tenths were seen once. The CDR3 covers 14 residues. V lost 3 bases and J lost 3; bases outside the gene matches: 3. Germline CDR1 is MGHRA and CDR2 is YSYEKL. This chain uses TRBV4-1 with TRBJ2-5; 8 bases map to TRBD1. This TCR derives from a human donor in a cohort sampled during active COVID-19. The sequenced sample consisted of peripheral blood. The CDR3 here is CASSQNRGEETQYF. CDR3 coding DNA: TGCGCCAGCAGCCAGAACAGGGGGGAAGAGACCCAGTACTTC.